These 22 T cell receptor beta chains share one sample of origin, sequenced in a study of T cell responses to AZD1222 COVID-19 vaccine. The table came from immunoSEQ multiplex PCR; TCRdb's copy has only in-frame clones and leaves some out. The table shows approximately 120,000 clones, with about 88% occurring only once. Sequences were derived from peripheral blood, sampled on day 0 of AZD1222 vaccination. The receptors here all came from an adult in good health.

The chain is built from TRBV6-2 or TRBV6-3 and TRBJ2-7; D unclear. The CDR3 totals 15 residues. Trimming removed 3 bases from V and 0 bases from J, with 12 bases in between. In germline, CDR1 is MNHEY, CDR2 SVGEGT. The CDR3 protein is CASSYGYYSSYEQYF. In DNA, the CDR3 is TGTGCCAGCAGTTATGGGTACTATAGCTCCTACGAGCAGTACTTC.

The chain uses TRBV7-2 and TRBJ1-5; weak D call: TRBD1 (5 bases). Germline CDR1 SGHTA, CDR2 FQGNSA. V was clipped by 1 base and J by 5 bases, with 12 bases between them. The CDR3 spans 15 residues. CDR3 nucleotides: TGTGCCAGCAGCTTAGATGGCAGGGTCCATCAGCCCCAGCATTTT. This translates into CASSLDGRVHQPQHF.

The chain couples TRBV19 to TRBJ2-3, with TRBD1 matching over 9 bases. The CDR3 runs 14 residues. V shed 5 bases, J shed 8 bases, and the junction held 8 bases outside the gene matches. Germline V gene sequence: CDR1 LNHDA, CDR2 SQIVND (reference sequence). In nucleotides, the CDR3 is TGTGCCAGTAGTCCAGGACAGGGGAAAGGTACGCAGTATTTT. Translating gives CASSPGQGKGTQYF.

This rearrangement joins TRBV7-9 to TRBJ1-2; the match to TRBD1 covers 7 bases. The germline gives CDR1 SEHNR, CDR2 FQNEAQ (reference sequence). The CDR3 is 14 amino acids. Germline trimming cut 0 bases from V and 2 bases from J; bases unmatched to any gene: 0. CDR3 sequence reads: CASSLAGQNYGYTF. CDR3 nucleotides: TGTGCCAGCAGCTTAGCGGGACAGAACTATGGCTACACCTTC. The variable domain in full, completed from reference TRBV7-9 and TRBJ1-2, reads DTGVSQNPRHKITKRGQNVTFRCDPISEHNRLYWYRQTLGQGPEFLTYFQNEAQLEKSRLLSDRFSAERPKGSFSTLEIQRTEQGDSAMYLCASSLAGQNYGYTFGSGTRLTVV.

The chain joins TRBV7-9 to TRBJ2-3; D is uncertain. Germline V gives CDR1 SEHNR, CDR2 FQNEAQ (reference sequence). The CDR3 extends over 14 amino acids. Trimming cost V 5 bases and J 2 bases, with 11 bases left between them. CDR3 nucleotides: TGTGCCAGCAGCCCAACCACCACCACAGATACGCAGTATTTT. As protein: CASSPTTTTDTQYF.

This CDR3 is CASSQDTQRVNTEAFF. The CDR3 nucleotides are TGCGCCAGCAGCCAAGATACGCAGAGAGTGAACACTGAAGCTTTCTTT. The rearrangement links TRBV4-1 to TRBJ1-1; D is ambiguous. The CDR3 is 16 amino acids. V lost 0 bases, J lost 0 bases, and 11 bases lay in between. Germline V gene lookup returns CDR1 MGHRA and CDR2 YSYEKL.

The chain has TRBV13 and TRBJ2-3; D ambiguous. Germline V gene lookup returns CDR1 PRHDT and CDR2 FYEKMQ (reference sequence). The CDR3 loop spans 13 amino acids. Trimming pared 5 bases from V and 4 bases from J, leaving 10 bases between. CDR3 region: CASSPPAADTQYF. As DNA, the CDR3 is TGTGCCAGCAGCCCCCCGGCGGCAGATACGCAGTATTTT.

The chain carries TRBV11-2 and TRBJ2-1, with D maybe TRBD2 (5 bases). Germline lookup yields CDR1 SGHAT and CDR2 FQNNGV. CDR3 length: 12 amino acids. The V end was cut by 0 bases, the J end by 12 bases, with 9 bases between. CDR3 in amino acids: CASSLDLRGQFF. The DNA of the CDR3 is TGTGCCAGCAGCTTAGATCTACGGGGGCAGTTCTTC.

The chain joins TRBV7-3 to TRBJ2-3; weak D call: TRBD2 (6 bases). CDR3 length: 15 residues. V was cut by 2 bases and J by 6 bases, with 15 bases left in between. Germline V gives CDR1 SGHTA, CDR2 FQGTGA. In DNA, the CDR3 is TGTGCCAGCAGCTTACCCCATGGGGGGACCGATACGCAGTATTTT. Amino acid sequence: CASSLPHGGTDTQYF. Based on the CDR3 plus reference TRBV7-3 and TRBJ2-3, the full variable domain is GAGVSQTPSNKVTEKGKYVELRCDPISGHTALYWYRQSLGQGPEFLIYFQGTGAADDSGLPNDRFFAVRPEGSVSTLKIQRTERGDSAVYLCASSLPHGGTDTQYFGPGTRLTVL.

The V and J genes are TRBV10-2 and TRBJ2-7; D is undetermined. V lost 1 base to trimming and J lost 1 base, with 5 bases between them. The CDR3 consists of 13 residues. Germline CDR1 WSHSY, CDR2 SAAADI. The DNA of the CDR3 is TGCGCCAGCAGTGAGTGGGCATCCTACGAGCAGTACTTC. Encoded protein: CASSEWASYEQYF.

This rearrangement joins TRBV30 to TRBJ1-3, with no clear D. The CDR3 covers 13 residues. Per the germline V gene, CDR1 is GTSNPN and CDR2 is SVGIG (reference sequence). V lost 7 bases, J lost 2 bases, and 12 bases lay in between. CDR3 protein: CASDPRTGNTIYF. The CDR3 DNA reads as TGTGCCTCTGACCCGAGGACTGGAAACACCATATATTTT.

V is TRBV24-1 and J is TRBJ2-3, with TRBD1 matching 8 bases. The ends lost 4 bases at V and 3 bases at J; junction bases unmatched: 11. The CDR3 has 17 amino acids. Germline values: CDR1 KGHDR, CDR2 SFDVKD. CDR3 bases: TGTGCCACCAGTGACTACAACGGACAGGGTCCGACAGATACGCAGTATTTT. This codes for CATSDYNGQGPTDTQYF.

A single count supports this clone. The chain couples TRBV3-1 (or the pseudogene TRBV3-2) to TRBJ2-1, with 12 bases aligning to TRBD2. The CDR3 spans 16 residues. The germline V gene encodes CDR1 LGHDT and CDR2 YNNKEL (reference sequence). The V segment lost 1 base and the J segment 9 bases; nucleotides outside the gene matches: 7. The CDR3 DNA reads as TGTGCCAGCAGCCAAGGCCTCCTAGCGGGAGGGCTTGAGCAGTTCTTC. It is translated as CASSQGLLAGGLEQFF.

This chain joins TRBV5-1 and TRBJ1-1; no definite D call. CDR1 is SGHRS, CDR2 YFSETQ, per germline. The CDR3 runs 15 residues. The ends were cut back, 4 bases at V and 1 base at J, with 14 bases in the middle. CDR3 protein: CASSPREGQNTEAFF. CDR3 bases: TGCGCCAGCAGCCCCCGAGAAGGGCAGAACACTGAAGCTTTCTTT.

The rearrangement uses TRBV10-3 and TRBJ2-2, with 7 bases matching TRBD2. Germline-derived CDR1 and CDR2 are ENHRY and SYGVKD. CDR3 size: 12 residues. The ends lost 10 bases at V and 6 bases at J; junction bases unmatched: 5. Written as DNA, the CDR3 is TGTGCCACAACTGCGGGGGCCGGGGAGCTGTTTTTT. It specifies CATTAGAGELFF.

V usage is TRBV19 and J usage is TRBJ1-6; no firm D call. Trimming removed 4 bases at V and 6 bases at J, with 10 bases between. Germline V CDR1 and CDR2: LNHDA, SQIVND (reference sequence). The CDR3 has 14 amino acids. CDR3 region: CASSTTGPNSPLHF. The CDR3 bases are TGTGCCAGTAGTACTACGGGCCCTAATTCACCCCTCCACTTT.

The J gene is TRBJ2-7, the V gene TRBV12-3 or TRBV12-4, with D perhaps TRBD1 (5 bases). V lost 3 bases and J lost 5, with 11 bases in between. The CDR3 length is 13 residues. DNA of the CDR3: TGTGCCAGCAGTTTTGCAGGGTCCCACGAGCAGTACTTC. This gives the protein CASSFAGSHEQYF.

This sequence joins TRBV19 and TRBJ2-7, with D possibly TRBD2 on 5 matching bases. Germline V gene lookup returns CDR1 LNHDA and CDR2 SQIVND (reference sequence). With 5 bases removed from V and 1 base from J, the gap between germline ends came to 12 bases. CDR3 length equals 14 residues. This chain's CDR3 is CASSGRGDSYEQYF. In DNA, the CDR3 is TGTGCCAGTAGTGGCCGGGGTGATTCCTACGAGCAGTACTTC.

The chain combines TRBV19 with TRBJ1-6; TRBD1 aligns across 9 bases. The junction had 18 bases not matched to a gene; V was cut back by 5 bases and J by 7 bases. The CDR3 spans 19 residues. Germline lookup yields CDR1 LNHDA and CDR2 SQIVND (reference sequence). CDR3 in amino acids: CASSPRARGQGRGNSPLHF. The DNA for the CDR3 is TGTGCCAGTAGTCCGCGAGCCCGGGGACAGGGTAGGGGAAATTCACCCCTCCACTTT.

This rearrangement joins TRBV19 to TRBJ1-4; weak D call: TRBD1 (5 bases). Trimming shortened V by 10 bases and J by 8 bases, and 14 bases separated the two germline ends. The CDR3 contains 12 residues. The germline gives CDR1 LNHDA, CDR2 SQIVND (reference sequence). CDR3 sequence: CATRDAGEKLFF. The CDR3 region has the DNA TGTGCCACCCGGGACGCGGGGGAAAAACTGTTTTTT.

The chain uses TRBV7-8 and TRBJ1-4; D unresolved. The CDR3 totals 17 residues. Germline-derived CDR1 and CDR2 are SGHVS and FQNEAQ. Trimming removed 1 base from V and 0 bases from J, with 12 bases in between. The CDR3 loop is CASSLDGGAATNEKLFF. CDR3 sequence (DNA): TGTGCCAGCAGCTTAGACGGAGGAGCTGCAACTAATGAAAAACTGTTTTTT. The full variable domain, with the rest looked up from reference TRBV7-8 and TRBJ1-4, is GAGVSQSPRYKVAKRGQDVALRCDPISGHVSLFWYQQALGQGPEFLTYFQNEAQLDKSGLPSDRFFAERPEGSVSTLKIQRTQQEDSAVYLCASSLDGGAATNEKLFFGSGTQLSVL.

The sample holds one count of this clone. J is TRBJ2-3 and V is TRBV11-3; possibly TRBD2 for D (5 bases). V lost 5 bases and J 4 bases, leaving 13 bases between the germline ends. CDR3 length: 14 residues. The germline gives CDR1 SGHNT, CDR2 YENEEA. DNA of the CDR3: TGTGCCAGCAGCCAAACTAGTGTTGCAGATACGCAGTATTTT. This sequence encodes CASSQTSVADTQYF.